This entry describes one T cell receptor beta chain. As yet, its antigen is unknown. The sample is drawn from a study of T-cell memory formation after mild COVID-19. 5'RACE, which relied on constant-segment primers, yielded TCR alpha and TCR beta cDNA libraries carrying sample barcodes and UMIs. TCRdb reprocessed the 5' RACE reads via MiXCR and lists one record per CDR3 protein. The sample lists 280,000 or so distinct CDR3 sequences, approximately 7.6% occurring once. Study-wide results and caveats: Second-wave clones reaching peak frequency on day 37 lacked confirmed SARS-CoV-2 specificity. Several responding clones turned up in pre-infection memory, indicating that cross-reactive memory may have taken part. Contracting CD4+ clones sat mainly in CM and EM; CD8+ in EMRA.

V was pared by 3 bases and J by 8 bases, with 7 bases of the junction left unmatched. The CDR3 spans 15 residues. Germline V CDR1 and CDR2: KGHDR, SFDVKD. The receptor comes from a man younger than 30 who had mild COVID-19 (a few samples of this study predate the infection). Cell type and time point are not known. This chain uses TRBV24-1 with TRBJ1-4; TRBD1 agrees at 8 bases. Input material: PBMCs or a T cell subset sorted from them (not recorded which). CDR3 sequence: CATSDPGQGSEKLFF. The CDR3 bases are TGTGCCACCAGTGATCCCGGACAGGGAAGCGAAAAACTGTTTTTT.